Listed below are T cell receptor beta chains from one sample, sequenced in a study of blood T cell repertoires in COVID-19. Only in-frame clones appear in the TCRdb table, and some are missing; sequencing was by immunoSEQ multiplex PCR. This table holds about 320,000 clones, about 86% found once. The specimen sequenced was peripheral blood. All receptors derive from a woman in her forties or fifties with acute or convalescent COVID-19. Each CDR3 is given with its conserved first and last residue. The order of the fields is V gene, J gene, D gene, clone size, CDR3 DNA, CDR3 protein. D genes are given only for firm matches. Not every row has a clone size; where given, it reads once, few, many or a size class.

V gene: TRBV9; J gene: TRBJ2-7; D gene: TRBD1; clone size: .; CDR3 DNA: TGTGCCAGCAGCGCTAGACAGGGAATCACACCCACCTACGAGCAGTACTTC; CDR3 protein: CASSARQGITPTYEQYF
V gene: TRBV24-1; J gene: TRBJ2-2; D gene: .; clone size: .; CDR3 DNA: TGTGCCACCAGTGATCCTAGGGGGTCCGGGGAGCTGTTTTTT; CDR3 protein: CATSDPRGSGELFF
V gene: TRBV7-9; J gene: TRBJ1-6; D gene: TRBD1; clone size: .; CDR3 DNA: TGTGCCAGCAGCTGGAACGGACAGGGGATCAATTCACCCCTCCACTTT; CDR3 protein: CASSWNGQGINSPLHF
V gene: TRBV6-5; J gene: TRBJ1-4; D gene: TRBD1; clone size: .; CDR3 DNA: TGTGCCAGCACCAGGACAGGGGAGGGGGAAAAACTGTTTTTT; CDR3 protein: CASTRTGEGEKLFF
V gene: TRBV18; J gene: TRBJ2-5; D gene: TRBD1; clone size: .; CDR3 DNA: TGTGCCAGCTCTCTGGGACAGGGCGGGGAGACCCAGTACTTC; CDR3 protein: CASSLGQGGETQYF
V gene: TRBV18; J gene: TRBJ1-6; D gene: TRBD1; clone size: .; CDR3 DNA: TGTGCCAGCTCACCGGGACAGGGCCATAATTCACCCCTCCACTTT; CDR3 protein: CASSPGQGHNSPLHF
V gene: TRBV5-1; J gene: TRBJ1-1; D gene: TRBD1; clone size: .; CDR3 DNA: TGCGCCAGCAGGACAGGGGGCCTACTGAACACTGAAGCTTTCTTT; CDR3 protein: CASRTGGLLNTEAFF
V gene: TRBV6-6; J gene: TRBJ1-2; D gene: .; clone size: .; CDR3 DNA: TGTGCCAGCAGTTACGGGGGCAGTTATGGCTACACCTTC; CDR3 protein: CASSYGGSYGYTF
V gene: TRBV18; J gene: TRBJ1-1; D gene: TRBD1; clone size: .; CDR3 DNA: TGTGCCAGCTCACCACCGGCGGGACAGGCCCGGCGGGCTTTCTTT; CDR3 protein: CASSPPAGQARRAFF
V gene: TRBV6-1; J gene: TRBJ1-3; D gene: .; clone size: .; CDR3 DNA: TGTGCCAGCAGTGAAATGCGGGCGCACACCATATATTTT; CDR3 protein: CASSEMRAHTIYF
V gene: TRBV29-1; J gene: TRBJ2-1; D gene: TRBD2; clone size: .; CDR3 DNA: TGCAGCGTTGATCCCACTAGCGGATACAATGAGCAGTTCTTC; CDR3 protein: CSVDPTSGYNEQFF
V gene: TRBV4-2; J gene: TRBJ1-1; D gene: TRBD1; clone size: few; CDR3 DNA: TGTGCCAGCAGCCCGGGACAGGGGGCGACCACTGAAGCTTTCTTT; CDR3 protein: CASSPGQGATTEAFF
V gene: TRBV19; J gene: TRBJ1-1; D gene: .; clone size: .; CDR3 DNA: TGTGCCAGTAGTATGGACAGAGATACTGAAGCTTTCTTT; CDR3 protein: CASSMDRDTEAFF
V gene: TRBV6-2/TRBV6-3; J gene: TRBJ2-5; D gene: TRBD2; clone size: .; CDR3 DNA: TGTGCCAGCAGTTACGGACTAGGACCCCAAGAGACCCAGTACTTC; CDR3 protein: CASSYGLGPQETQYF
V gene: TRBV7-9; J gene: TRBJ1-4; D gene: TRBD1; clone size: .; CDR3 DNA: TGTGCCAGCAGCTTAGTACAGGGGGCCGATGAAAAACTGTTTTTT; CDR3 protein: CASSLVQGADEKLFF
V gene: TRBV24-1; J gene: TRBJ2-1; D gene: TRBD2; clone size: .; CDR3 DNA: TGTGCCACCACGACCGGGACTAGCGGGGGGGACGAGCAGTTCTTC; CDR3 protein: CATTTGTSGGDEQFF
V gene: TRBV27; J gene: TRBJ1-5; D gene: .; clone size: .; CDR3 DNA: TGTGCCAGCAGGCGACTGACAGGATTTAGCAATCAGCCCCAGCATTTT; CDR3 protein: CASRRLTGFSNQPQHF
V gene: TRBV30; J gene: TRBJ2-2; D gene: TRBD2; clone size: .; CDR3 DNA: TGTGCCTGGAGGCCCGAACTAGCGGGGGATCGCACCGGGGAGCTGTTTTTT; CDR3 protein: CAWRPELAGDRTGELFF
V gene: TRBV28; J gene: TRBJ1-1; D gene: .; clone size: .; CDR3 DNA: TGTGCCAGCAGTCCTCGGCTGCTGGGATCTCGACAGAGACTGAACACTGAAGCTTTCTTT; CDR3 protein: CASSPRLLGSRQRLNTEAFF
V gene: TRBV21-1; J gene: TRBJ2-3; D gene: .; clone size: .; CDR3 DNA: TGTGCCAGCAGCAAAGTTAACAGGGACATTCCAGATACGCAGTATTTT; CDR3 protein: CASSKVNRDIPDTQYF
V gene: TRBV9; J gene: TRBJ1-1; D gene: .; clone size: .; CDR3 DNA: TGTGCCAGCAGCCCGCCGACAGGTTGGAACACTGAAGCTTTCTTT; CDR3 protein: CASSPPTGWNTEAFF
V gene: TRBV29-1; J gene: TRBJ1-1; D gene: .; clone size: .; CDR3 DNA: TGCAGCGTTGGGTGGGGCAGGGGCACTGAAGCTTTCTTT; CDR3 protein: CSVGWGRGTEAFF
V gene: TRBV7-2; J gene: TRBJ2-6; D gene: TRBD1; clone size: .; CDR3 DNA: TGTGCCAGCAGCTTAGGGGCCACAGGGGACGGGGCCAACGTCCTGACTTTC; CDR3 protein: CASSLGATGDGANVLTF
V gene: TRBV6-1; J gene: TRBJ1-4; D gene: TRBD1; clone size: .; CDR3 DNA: TGTGCCAGCAGTTTTTCCGGGACAGGGACCGGAAAACTGTTTTTT; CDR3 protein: CASSFSGTGTGKLFF
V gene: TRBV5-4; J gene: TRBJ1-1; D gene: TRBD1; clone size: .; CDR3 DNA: TGTGCCAGCAGCCCTAAGGCTGGGGACAGGGTTTCTGCGAACACTGAAGCTTTCTTT; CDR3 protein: CASSPKAGDRVSANTEAFF
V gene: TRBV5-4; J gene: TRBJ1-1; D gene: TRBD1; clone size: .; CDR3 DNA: TGTGCCAGCAGCTCCAAGGGACAGCCGAACACTGAAGCTTTCTTT; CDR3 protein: CASSSKGQPNTEAFF
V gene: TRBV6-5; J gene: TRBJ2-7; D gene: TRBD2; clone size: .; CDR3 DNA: TGTGCCAGCAGTTACTCACAGCTAGCGGGGCTCTACGAGCAGTACTTC; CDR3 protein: CASSYSQLAGLYEQYF
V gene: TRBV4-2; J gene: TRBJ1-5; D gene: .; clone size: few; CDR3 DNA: TGTGCCAGCAGCCAAGGACAGGAACTGGGCCAGCCCCAGCATTTT; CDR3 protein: CASSQGQELGQPQHF
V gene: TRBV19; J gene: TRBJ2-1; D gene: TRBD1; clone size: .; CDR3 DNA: TGTGCCAGTAATCCGGGGACAGGGTCGCCCAATGAGCAGTTCTTC; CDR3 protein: CASNPGTGSPNEQFF
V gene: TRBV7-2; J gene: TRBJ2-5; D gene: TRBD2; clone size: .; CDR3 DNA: TGTGCCAGCAGCTTAGCGGCGGGAGTAGGACAGACCCAGTACTTC; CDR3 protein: CASSLAAGVGQTQYF
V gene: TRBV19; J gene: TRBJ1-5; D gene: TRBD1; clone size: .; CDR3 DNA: TGTGCCAGTAGTACCCAGACAGGGCAGCGCCTGAATCAGCCCCAGCATTTT; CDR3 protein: CASSTQTGQRLNQPQHF
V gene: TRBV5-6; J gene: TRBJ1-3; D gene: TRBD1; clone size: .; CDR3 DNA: TGTGCCAGCAGCTTGTCACAGGGGGTGCCCAGCTCTGGAAACACCATATATTTT; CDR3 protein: CASSLSQGVPSSGNTIYF
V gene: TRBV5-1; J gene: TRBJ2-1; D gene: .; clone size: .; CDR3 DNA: TGCGCCAGCAGCTTGAGGGGGGGAAGCTCCTACAATGAGCAGTTCTTC; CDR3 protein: CASSLRGGSSYNEQFF
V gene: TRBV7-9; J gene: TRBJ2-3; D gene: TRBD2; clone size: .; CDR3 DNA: TGTGCCAGCAGCTTGGGACTAGCGGGGGTAAGCACAGATACGCAGTATTTT; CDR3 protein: CASSLGLAGVSTDTQYF
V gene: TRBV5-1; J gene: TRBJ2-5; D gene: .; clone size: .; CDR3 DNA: TGCGCCAGCAGCTTGGAAACAGGGAAAGAGACCCAGTACTTC; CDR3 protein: CASSLETGKETQYF
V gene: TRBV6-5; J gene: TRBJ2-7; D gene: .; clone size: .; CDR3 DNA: TGTGCCAGACGCCCCGGGGTCCACGAGCAGTACTTC; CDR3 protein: CARRPGVHEQYF
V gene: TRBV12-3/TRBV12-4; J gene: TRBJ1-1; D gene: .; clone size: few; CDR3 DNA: TGTGCCAGCAGTTTACATCTAAACACTGAAGCTTTCTTT; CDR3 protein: CASSLHLNTEAFF
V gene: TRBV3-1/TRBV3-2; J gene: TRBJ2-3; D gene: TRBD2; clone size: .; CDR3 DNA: TGTGCCAGCAGCTCGAGGACTAGCGGGAGCTCAGATACGCAGTATTTT; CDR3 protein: CASSSRTSGSSDTQYF
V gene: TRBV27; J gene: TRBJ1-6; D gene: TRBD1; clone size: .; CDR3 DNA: TGTGCCAGCAGCTTACAGGGGCCACCCTATAATTCACCCCTCCACTTT; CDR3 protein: CASSLQGPPYNSPLHF
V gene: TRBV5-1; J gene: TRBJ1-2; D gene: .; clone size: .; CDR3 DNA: TGCGCCAGCAGCTTGGCAGACACTAGAATTGGCTACACCTTC; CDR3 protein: CASSLADTRIGYTF
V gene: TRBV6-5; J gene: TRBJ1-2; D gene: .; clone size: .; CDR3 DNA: TGTGCCAGCAGTTACAATAGCTATGGCTACACCTTC; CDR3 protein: CASSYNSYGYTF
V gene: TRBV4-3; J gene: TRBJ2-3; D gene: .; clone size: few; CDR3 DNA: TGCGCCAGCAGCCAGTCCGGACCAGGGGTGGATACGCAGTATTTT; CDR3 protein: CASSQSGPGVDTQYF
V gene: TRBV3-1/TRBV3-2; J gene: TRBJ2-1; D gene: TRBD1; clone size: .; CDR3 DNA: TGTGCCAGCAGCCAAGGACAGGGCCTTGGGAATGAGCAGTTCTTC; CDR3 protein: CASSQGQGLGNEQFF
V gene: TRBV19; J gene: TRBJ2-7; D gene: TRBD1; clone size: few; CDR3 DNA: TGTGCCAGTAGCCCGGGACAGCCCACCTACGAGCAGTACTTC; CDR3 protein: CASSPGQPTYEQYF
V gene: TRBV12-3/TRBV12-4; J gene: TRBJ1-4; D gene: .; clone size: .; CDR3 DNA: TGTGCCAGCAGTTTAGATTCGGATGAAAAACTGTTTTTT; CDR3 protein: CASSLDSDEKLFF
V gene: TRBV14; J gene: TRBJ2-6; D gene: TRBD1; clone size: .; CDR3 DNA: TGTGCCAGCAGCTGGACAGGGGTTGCTGGGGCCAACGTCCTGACTTTC; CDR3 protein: CASSWTGVAGANVLTF
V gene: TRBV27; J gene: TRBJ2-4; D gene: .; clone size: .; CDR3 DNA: TGTGCCAGCAGTCCTGGGCCCTCGGCCGCCAAAAACATTCAGTACTTC; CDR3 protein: CASSPGPSAAKNIQYF
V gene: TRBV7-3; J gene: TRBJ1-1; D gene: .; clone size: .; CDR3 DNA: TGTGCCAGCAGCACCTCAGGGGCTAGGGCTGAAGCTTTCTTT; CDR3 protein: CASSTSGARAEAFF
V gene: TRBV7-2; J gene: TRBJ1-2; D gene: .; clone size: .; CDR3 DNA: TGTGCCAGCAGCCAAACGGGGTCTGGCTACACCTTC; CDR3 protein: CASSQTGSGYTF
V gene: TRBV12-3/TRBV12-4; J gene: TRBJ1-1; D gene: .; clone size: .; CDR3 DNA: TGTGCCAGCCGGGGGGCAACAGAAGCTTTCTTT; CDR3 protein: CASRGATEAFF
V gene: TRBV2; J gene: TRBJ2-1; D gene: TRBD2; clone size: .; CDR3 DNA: TGTGCCAGCACTGGACTAGCGGGAGGGCAGAACTACAATGAGCAGTTCTTC; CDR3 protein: CASTGLAGGQNYNEQFF
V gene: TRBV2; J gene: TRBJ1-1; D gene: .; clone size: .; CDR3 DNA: TGTGCCAGCAGAGGGGACTCAGTCGAAGCTTTCTTT; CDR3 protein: CASRGDSVEAFF
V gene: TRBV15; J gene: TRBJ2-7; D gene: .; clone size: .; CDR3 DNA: TGTGCCACCAAGAGTCTGAGCTCCTACGAGCAGTACTTC; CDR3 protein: CATKSLSSYEQYF
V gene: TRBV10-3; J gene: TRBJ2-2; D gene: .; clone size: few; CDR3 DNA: TGTGCCATCAGTGAGTCGTTGCCTAGAACCGGGGAGCTGTTTTTT; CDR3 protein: CAISESLPRTGELFF
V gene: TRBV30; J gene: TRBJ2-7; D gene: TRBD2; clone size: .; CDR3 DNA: TGTGCCTGGGGGCCCGGAACTAGCGACTACCTCTCCTACGAGCAGTACTTC; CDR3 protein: CAWGPGTSDYLSYEQYF
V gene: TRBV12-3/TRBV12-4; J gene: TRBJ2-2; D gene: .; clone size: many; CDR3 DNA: TGTGCCAGCAGTTTGTGGGGAGCCGGGGAGCTGTTTTTT; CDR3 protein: CASSLWGAGELFF
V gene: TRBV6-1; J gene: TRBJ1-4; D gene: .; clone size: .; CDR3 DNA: TGTGCCAGCAGTGAAGCGCCTCCAGGGGCAGGCATGAAACTGTTTTTT; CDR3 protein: CASSEAPPGAGMKLFF
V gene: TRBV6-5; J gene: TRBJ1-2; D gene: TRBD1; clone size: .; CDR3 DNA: TGTGCCAGCAGAAACGGTCAGGGGGAGGTCTATGGCTACACCTTC; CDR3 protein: CASRNGQGEVYGYTF
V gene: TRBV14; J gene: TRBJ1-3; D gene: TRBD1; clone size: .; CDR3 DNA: TGTGCCAGCAGCCGAGGGACAGGGGGTCTCGTCTCTGGAAACACCATATATTTT; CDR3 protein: CASSRGTGGLVSGNTIYF